The clone carrying this T cell receptor beta chain was recorded once. The antigen is unknown. Donors were healthy HIV-negative adults without recent acute infections or vaccinations. A CD45RA-negative memory subset and a CD45RA+ naive subset were separated from the CD4+ cells. These data belong to a study of shared clonotypes between healthy human individuals. Study overall: Samples came from two female and a few male donors aged 18 to 49. Study-level results: Few donors limited the genetic and exposure-history diversity represented.

Assay: immunoSEQ multiplex PCR; the TCRdb copy retains only in-frame clones and omits some. The sample yields some 1.5 million clones, 98% seen once. The sequence came from a man aged 25-40 years in good health. Sequencing was carried out using naive CD4+ T cells sorted from blood. As to subset: CD45RA+ positively selected.

This CDR3 is CASSFPGADTQYF. The CDR3 bases are TGTGCCAGTAGTTTCCCGGGGGCGGATACGCAGTATTTT. This rearrangement joins TRBV19 to TRBJ2-3, with D perhaps given as TRBD1 or TRBD2 (6 bases each). Germline V gene lookup returns CDR1 LNHDA and CDR2 SQIVND (reference sequence). V was pared by 5 bases and J by 6 bases, with 12 bases between. CDR3 length equals 13 residues.